This is a list of T cell receptor beta chains from one sample in a study of T-cell reconstitution after alpha-beta-depleted transplantation in children. MiXCR was run by TCRdb on the PCR reads, yielding one entry per CDR3 protein. The sample consists of 200,000 to 300,000 distinct CDR3 sequences, roughly 23% of them appearing once. Material: PBMCs, obtained before TCRalphabeta/CD19-depleted stem cell transplant. These TCRs come from a girl aged 2-10 years with Fanconi anemia, due to receive a stem cell transplant. The conserved cysteine and the conserved F or W are not part of the CDR3 here.

v_gene: TRBV20-1
j_gene: TRBJ1-5
CDR3aa: SARPDSNQPQH

v_gene: TRBV29-1
j_gene: TRBJ2-3
CDR3aa: SVTDRGRDTQY

v_gene: TRBV11-2
j_gene: TRBJ2-7
CDR3aa: ASSHGTDNSYEQY

v_gene: TRBV6-5
j_gene: TRBJ2-1
CDR3aa: ASSLRVYNEQF

v_gene: TRBV4-2
j_gene: TRBJ1-6
CDR3aa: ASSPTGLDNSPLH

v_gene: TRBV7-3
j_gene: TRBJ2-1
CDR3aa: ASSLGGIPLNEQF

v_gene: TRBV20-1
j_gene: TRBJ1-1
CDR3aa: SAVDRDTEAF

v_gene: TRBV12-3/TRBV12-4
j_gene: TRBJ2-4
CDR3aa: ASSSPTTSGSYIQY

v_gene: TRBV5-1
j_gene: TRBJ1-2
CDR3aa: ASSVRDRDGYT

v_gene: TRBV28
j_gene: TRBJ2-3
CDR3aa: ASSLYRERADTQY